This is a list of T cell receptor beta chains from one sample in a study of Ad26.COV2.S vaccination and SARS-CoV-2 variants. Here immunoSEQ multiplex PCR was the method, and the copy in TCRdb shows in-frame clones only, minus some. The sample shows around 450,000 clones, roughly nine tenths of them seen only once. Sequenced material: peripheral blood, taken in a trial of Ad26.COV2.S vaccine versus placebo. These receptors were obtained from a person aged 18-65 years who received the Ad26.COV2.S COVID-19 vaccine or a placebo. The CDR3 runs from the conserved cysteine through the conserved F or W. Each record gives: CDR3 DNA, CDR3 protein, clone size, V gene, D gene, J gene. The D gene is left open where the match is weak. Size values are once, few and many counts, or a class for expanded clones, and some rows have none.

DNA: TGTGCCACCAGCAGAAGCTCCTATAATTCACCCCTCCACTTT
CDR3: CATSRSSYNSPLHF
size: -
V: TRBV15
D: -
J: TRBJ1-6

DNA: TGTGCCAGCAGTTTCCAAGCGGGGGGATCCAATGAGCAGTTCTTC
CDR3: CASSFQAGGSNEQFF
size: -
V: TRBV27
D: TRBD2
J: TRBJ2-1

DNA: TGTGCCAGTACTGCAAAGAGACAAGATAATTCACCCCTCCACTTT
CDR3: CASTAKRQDNSPLHF
size: few
V: TRBV19
D: -
J: TRBJ1-6

DNA: TGTGCCAGCAGTTTATTCGGGGGAGATACGCAGTATTTT
CDR3: CASSLFGGDTQYF
size: -
V: TRBV27
D: -
J: TRBJ2-3

DNA: TGTGCCAGCAGCATCAACGTGGGGGGAGCCGGGGAGCTGTTTTTT
CDR3: CASSINVGGAGELFF
size: -
V: TRBV7-2
D: -
J: TRBJ2-2

DNA: TGCAGTGCTAGTCGTCAGGTCCCCCCCTACGAGCAGTACTTC
CDR3: CSASRQVPPYEQYF
size: -
V: TRBV20-1
D: -
J: TRBJ2-7

DNA: TGTGCCTGGAGTGTGGACTCGTCGGATACGCAGTATTTT
CDR3: CAWSVDSSDTQYF
size: once
V: TRBV30
D: -
J: TRBJ2-3

DNA: TGTGCCATCAGCAAATCCAATGAGCAGTTCTTC
CDR3: CAISKSNEQFF
size: -
V: TRBV10-3
D: -
J: TRBJ2-1

DNA: TGTGCCAGCAGCTTTCAGGGGAGAGGTGGAAACACCATATATTTT
CDR3: CASSFQGRGGNTIYF
size: -
V: TRBV7-2
D: -
J: TRBJ1-3

DNA: TGTGCCAGCAGCGATGGACAGGGCTCCTTGTCTGGGGCCAACGTCCTGACTTTC
CDR3: CASSDGQGSLSGANVLTF
size: -
V: TRBV9
D: TRBD1
J: TRBJ2-6

DNA: TGTGCCAGCAGTTCCTACAATGAGCAGTTCTTC
CDR3: CASSSYNEQFF
size: -
V: TRBV28
D: -
J: TRBJ2-1

DNA: TGTGCCAGTTTCGGGACCTCTACCTACGAGCAGTACTTC
CDR3: CASFGTSTYEQYF
size: -
V: TRBV6-5
D: -
J: TRBJ2-7

DNA: TGCGCCAGCAGCTTGAAGGGGTCGGGAAACACCATATATTTT
CDR3: CASSLKGSGNTIYF
size: -
V: TRBV5-1
D: -
J: TRBJ1-3

DNA: TGTGCCAGTAGTATAGATGAAACGGGCCCATATACGCAGTATTTT
CDR3: CASSIDETGPYTQYF
size: -
V: TRBV19
D: -
J: TRBJ2-3

DNA: TGTGCCAGCAGCGCTCAGACAGGGGGCCTTCGAGGCGGGGAGCTGTTTTTT
CDR3: CASSAQTGGLRGGELFF
size: -
V: TRBV2
D: TRBD1
J: TRBJ2-2

DNA: TGTGCCAGCAGTCTCCAGGTCGGCTCCTTGAAGTTCTTC
CDR3: CASSLQVGSLKFF
size: -
V: TRBV12-3/TRBV12-4
D: -
J: TRBJ2-1